This T cell receptor beta chain derives from a study of T cell changes during pregnancy in multiple sclerosis. Measured with immunoSEQ multiplex PCR; TCRdb has only the in-frame clones, and not every one. The sample has around 35,000 clones; about 91% are singletons. The CDR3 has 14 residues. The V end was cut by 4 bases, the J end by 1 base, with 12 bases between. Germline values: CDR1 SGDLS, CDR2 YYNGEE. This clone occurred once. This TCR was recovered from a female donor with multiple sclerosis, enrolled in a pregnancy study. This specimen consisted of CD4+ T cells from peripheral blood mononuclear cells, obtained after pregnancy. The V and J genes are TRBV9 and TRBJ2-7, with D perhaps matching TRBD2 (5 bases). CDR3 region: CASSSRTGSYEQYF. The CDR3 bases are TGTGCCAGCAGCTCCCGAACGGGATCCTACGAGCAGTACTTC.